One TCR beta chain is described in this entry. This table comes from immunoSEQ multiplex PCR, and its TCRdb copy is limited to in-frame clones, with some not included. The sample gives tens of thousands of clones, over 90% of which show up once; 0.39% is in the top ten. This sample is drawn from a study of technical replicates of blood from a few donors. Trimming stripped 6 bases from V and 3 bases from J, with 12 bases between. Germline V CDR1 and CDR2: GTSNPN, SVGIG (reference sequence). The CDR3 loop spans 13 amino acids. Specimen: T cells isolated from PBMCs. The clonotype originates from a human donor in good health. The chain recombines TRBV30 with TRBJ2-1; tentatively, D is TRBD1 (5 bases). The CDR3 sequence: CACVQDIYNEQFF. The CDR3 DNA reads as TGTGCCTGTGTCCAGGACATCTACAATGAGCAGTTCTTC.